Shown below are 32 T cell receptor beta chains from a single sample sequenced in a study of T cells in women clearing cervical HPV infection. Measured with immunoSEQ multiplex PCR; TCRdb has only the in-frame clones, and not every one. The sample has 30,000 to 45,000 clones, and its top ten clones hold less than 9.5%. The material sequenced was blood buffy coat. These receptors all stem from a woman between 18 and 70 years old with a cervical HPV16 infection that either progressed to CIN3+ or cleared (not recorded which).

About this clone itself: The read comes to an end 3 residues before the CDR3 does, leaving the germline J gene to fill in the end. The rearrangement uses TRBV7-9 and TRBJ1-2; D perhaps matches TRBD1 (6 bases). Trimming left V 5 bases short and J 0 bases short, with 10 bases between. This CDR3 contains 14 residues. The V gene's germline CDR1 is SEHNR and CDR2 FQNEAQ (reference sequence). CDR3 sequence: CASSPTGPNYGYTF. The covered CDR3 bases are TGTGCCAGCAGCCCTACAGGGCCTAACTATGGC. The full variable domain, its missing parts supplied by reference TRBV7-9 and TRBJ1-2, is DTGVSQNPRHKITKRGQNVTFRCDPISEHNRLYWYRQTLGQGPEFLTYFQNEAQLEKSRLLSDRFSAERPKGSFSTLEIQRTEQGDSAMYLCASSPTGPNYGYTFGSGTRLTVV.

Note on this clone: The CDR3 end lies 3 residues beyond the end of the read and is filled in from the germline J gene. The chain links TRBV20-1 to TRBJ2-7; TRBD2 is a possible D gene (5 bases). V dropped 6 bases and J dropped 4 bases, with 16 bases sitting between them. The length of the CDR3 is 13 residues. Looked up from germline, CDR1 is DFQATT and CDR2 is SNEGSKA (reference sequence). CDR3 residues: CSADRGPRYEQYF. The sequenced part of the CDR3 DNA is TGCAGTGCGGATCGAGGGCCCCGATACGAG.

In regard to this clone: The CDR3 end falls 3 residues outside the read, so it is completed with the germline J gene. The chain is built from TRBV6-1 and TRBJ2-7, with 11 nucleotides matching TRBD1. The CDR3 sequence is 16 residues long. Per the germline V gene, CDR1 is MNHNS and CDR2 is SASEGT. V shed 1 base and J 5 bases; nucleotides not matched to a gene: 7. This chain's CDR3 is CASSEVSGTGGHEQYF. Partial CDR3 DNA: TGTGCCAGCAGTGAAGTTTCCGGGACAGGGGGGCACGAG.

A note on this clone: The sequence runs out 3 residues before the end of the CDR3; the remainder is reconstructed from the germline J gene. V gene TRBV7-9 combines with J gene TRBJ1-4, with a possible D match to TRBD1 (6 bases). Per germline, CDR1 SEHNR and CDR2 FQNEAQ (reference sequence). This CDR3 is built from 14 residues. The sequenced part of the CDR3 DNA is TGTGCCAGCAGCTTAGGCGGGCGGGACATTAAA. Amino acid sequence: CASSLGGRDIK. From start to end, the CDR3 is CASSLGGRDIKLFF.

Turning to this clone: With the read ending 3 residues before the CDR3 end, the germline J gene is used to fill in that end. The chain combines TRBV7-2 with TRBJ2-7; 10 positions match TRBD1. The J segment lost 6 bases and the V segment lost 8 bases, leaving 10 bases of the junction unmatched. Germline CDR1 SGHTA, CDR2 FQGNSA. The CDR3 spans 14 residues. The CDR3 is CASGKTGGMFEQYF. Incomplete CDR3 DNA: TGTGCCAGCGGAAAGACAGGGGGCATGTTCGAG.

In regard to this clone: Sequencing ends 3 residues short of the CDR3 end; the germline J gene provides the rest. V and J are TRBV18 and TRBJ1-2; no clear D. The CDR3 consists of 12 residues. Looked up from germline, CDR1 is KGHSH and CDR2 is LQKENI. The CDR3 bases that were read are TGTGCCAGCTCACCTATTTCCTACGAC. It specifies CASSPISYD. The CDR3 as a whole reads CASSPISYDYTF.

Points on this clone: The read ends 3 residues before the CDR3 terminus; that terminus is restored from the germline J gene. J is TRBJ2-1 and V is TRBV7-2; the D gene is possibly TRBD1 (6 bases). Germline CDR1 reads SGHTA; CDR2 reads FQGNSA. V lost 1 base to trimming and J lost 5 bases, with 12 bases between them. The CDR3 is made up of 15 amino acids. The CDR3 bases that were read are TGTGCCAGCAGCTTAGTTTCAGGACAGAACAATGAG. The encoded protein is CASSLVSGQNNE. The complete CDR3 protein is CASSLVSGQNNEQFF.

As to this clone: The junction shows a germline mismatch at one end, possibly a read error. The read ends 3 residues shy of where the CDR3 ends; the end is completed using the germline J gene. The V and J genes are TRBV4-2 and TRBJ2-7; weak D call: TRBD2 (5 bases). There are 13 residues in the CDR3. CDR1 LGHNA and CDR2 YNFKEQ come from the germline V gene. The covered CDR3 bases are TGCGCCAGCAGCCAAGAGCGGCAATACGAG. Protein product: CASSQERQYE. In full, the CDR3 is CASSQERQYEQYF.

A note on this clone: The read falls 3 residues short of the CDR3 end, and the missing part is taken from the germline J gene. The rearrangement joins TRBV6-2 or TRBV6-3 to TRBJ1-4; 11 nucleotides align to TRBD1. Germline V gene data show CDR1 as MNHEY and CDR2 as SVGEGT. V trimming: 6 bases; J trimming: 5 bases; junction bases outside the gene matches: 8. The length of the CDR3 is 16 residues. The CDR3 sequence is CASSQGQGASNEKLFF. The sequenced part of the CDR3 DNA is TGTGCCAGCAGCCAAGGACAGGGGGCATCGAATGAAAAA.

A note on this clone: The sequence runs out 3 residues before the end of the CDR3; the remainder is reconstructed from the germline J gene. This chain links TRBV29-1 with TRBJ2-4; tentatively, D is TRBD1 (6 bases). The length of the CDR3 is 14 residues. Between the trimmed V and J ends, which lost 2 bases and 0 bases, there was a span of 8 bases. From germline, CDR1 is SQVTM and CDR2 ANQGSEA. The CDR3 region is CSVEKGGAKNIQYF. CDR3 bases read: TGCAGCGTTGAAAAAGGGGGAGCCAAAAACATT.

Of note for this clone: Read coverage stops 3 residues before the CDR3 terminus; the germline J gene supplies the remainder. The chain combines TRBV6-1 with TRBJ1-2, with D hard to call. This CDR3 region has 12 residues. The germline V gene encodes CDR1 MNHNS and CDR2 SASEGT. CDR3 DNA, as far as it was read: TGTGCCAGCAGTGAAGCGAAGGGCGGC. Encoded protein: CASSEAKGG. The CDR3, in full, reads CASSEAKGGYTF.

Notes on this clone: The read gets to within 3 residues of the CDR3 end, and the germline J gene fills in the rest. This chain links TRBV7-8 with TRBJ2-5; 12 bases match TRBD2. The CDR3 loop spans 17 amino acids. Germline trimming cut 4 bases from V and 1 base from J; bases unmatched to any gene: 7. Germline V gene data show CDR1 as SGHVS and CDR2 as FQNEAQ. The part of the CDR3 DNA that was read is TGTGCCAGCAGCTCACTAGCGGGGGGAACCTCCCAAGAGACC. Residues: CASSSLAGGTSQET. The CDR3, in full, reads CASSSLAGGTSQETQYF. The variable domain in full, with the rest retrieved from reference TRBV7-8 and TRBJ2-5, is GAGVSQSPRYKVAKRGQDVALRCDPISGHVSLFWYQQALGQGPEFLTYFQNEAQLDKSGLPSDRFFAERPEGSVSTLKIQRTQQEDSAVYLCASSSLAGGTSQETQYFGPGTRLLVL.

A remark on this clone: The read halts 3 residues ahead of the CDR3 end, with the missing end drawn from the germline J gene. The chain is built from TRBV6-2 or TRBV6-3 and TRBJ1-4, with D maybe TRBD1 (5 bases). CDR1 is MNHEY, CDR2 SVGEGT, per germline. This CDR3 contains 13 residues. The DNA read from the CDR3 is TGTGCCAGCCGAGGGGAGTTTAGTTCACCA. Translation: CASRGEFSSP. The complete CDR3 reads CASRGEFSSPLFF.

As concerns this clone: The read halts 3 residues ahead of the CDR3 end, with the missing end drawn from the germline J gene. The chain is built from TRBV14 and TRBJ1-1, with a tentative D call TRBD1 (5 bases). Germline V gene data show CDR1 as SGHDN and CDR2 as FVKESK. The length of the CDR3 is 16 residues. CDR3 bases read: TGTGCCAGCAGCCAAGAGGGACTAGCGGTTTACAATGAG. As protein: CASSQEGLAVYNE. The full CDR3 sequence reads CASSQEGLAVYNEAFF.

Regarding this clone: The CDR3 end is not reached by the read, which stops 3 residues before it; the germline J gene fills it in. V gene TRBV7-2 combines with J gene TRBJ1-1, with D perhaps matching TRBD1 (5 bases). This CDR3 spans 14 amino acids. Trimming cost V 1 base and J 1 base, with 7 bases left between them. Germline loops: CDR1 SGHTA, CDR2 FQGNSA. The CDR3 is CASSLGQRNTEAFF. The part of the CDR3 DNA that was read is TGTGCCAGCAGCTTAGGACAGAGGAACACTGAA.

To note about this clone: The read ends 3 residues shy of where the CDR3 ends; the end is completed using the germline J gene. V and J are TRBV19 and TRBJ1-2; D may be TRBD1 (5 bases). CDR1 is LNHDA, CDR2 SQIVND, per germline (reference sequence). The CDR3 runs to 14 residues. The CDR3 reads CASRPAGGSDTYTF. The part of the CDR3 DNA that was read is TGTGCCAGTCGCCCAGCGGGGGGATCAGATACC.

For this clone: The CDR3 goes on 3 residues after the read ends, and that part is filled in from the germline J gene. The chain joins TRBV6-1 to TRBJ2-3; a possible D gene is TRBD2 (6 bases). Germline lookup yields CDR1 MNHNS and CDR2 SASEGT. CDR3 length: 14 amino acids. This chain's CDR3 is CASSEVGLLETQYF. Incomplete CDR3 DNA: TGTGCCAGCAGTGAAGTGGGACTCCTGGAGACG.

A note on this clone: The CDR3 end is not reached by the read, which stops 3 residues before it; the germline J gene fills it in. The J gene is TRBJ2-3, the V gene TRBV12-3 or TRBV12-4; 11 bases are a match to TRBD2. The CDR3 loop spans 15 amino acids. V dropped 5 bases and J dropped 5; count of bases not matched to a gene: 6. The part of the CDR3 DNA that was read is TGTGCCAGCAGTCCTACTAGCGGGGGACGAGATACG. Translating gives CASSPTSGGRDT. The full-length CDR3 reads as CASSPTSGGRDTQYF.

Comments on this clone: Read data end 3 residues before the CDR3 end; the end is taken from the germline J gene. This chain uses TRBV7-8 with TRBJ1-6, with D perhaps TRBD1 (5 bases). Looked up from germline, CDR1 is SGHVS and CDR2 is FQNEAQ. The CDR3 runs to 13 residues. The CDR3 DNA, read in part, is TGTGCCAGCAGCCCCCAGGGTTGGTCGCCC. Translation gives CASSPQGWSP. The whole CDR3 region reads CASSPQGWSPLHF.

Of note for this clone: The CDR3 goes on 3 residues after the read ends, and that part is filled in from the germline J gene. The V gene is TRBV7-9, the J gene TRBJ1-5; 8 bases align to TRBD1. The CDR3 extends over 15 amino acids. J lost 1 base, V lost 2 bases, and 1 base had no gene match. From germline, CDR1 is SEHNR and CDR2 FQNEAQ (reference sequence). CDR3 protein: CASSLTGGSNQPQHF. Incomplete CDR3 DNA: TGTGCCAGCAGCTTAACAGGGGGGAGCAATCAGCCC.

Turning to this clone: Read sequence stops 3 residues before the CDR3 end, and the germline J gene provides the missing end. The rearrangement joins TRBV5-1 to TRBJ1-2, with a weak D call TRBD1 (5 bases). The ends were cut back, 2 bases at V and 4 bases at J, with 12 bases in the middle. Germline-derived CDR1 and CDR2 are SGHRS and YFSETQ. This CDR3 has 14 residues. Incomplete CDR3 DNA: TGCGCCAGCAGCTTTTCCGGGGGTTCCTATGGC. It codes for CASSFSGGSYG. From start to end, the CDR3 is CASSFSGGSYGYTF.

As concerns this clone: One end of the junction is discordant with germline, which a read error may explain. The read terminates 3 residues before the CDR3 end, so the remaining end is supplied by the germline J gene. The V gene is TRBV7-9, the J gene TRBJ1-2; maybe TRBD1 (6 bases). The CDR3 spans 14 residues. Germline loops: CDR1 SEHNR, CDR2 FQNEAQ (reference sequence). This CDR3 is CSSSARTDGETYTF. The sequenced part of the CDR3 DNA is TGTTCCAGCAGCGCCCGGACAGATGGAGAGACC.

Worth noting for this clone: The sequenced fragment ends 3 residues before the CDR3 boundary, so the rest is inferred from the germline J gene. V is TRBV10-3 and J is TRBJ1-2; TRBD1 agrees at 10 bases. Losses at the gene ends were 5 bases for V and 7 bases for J; bases not matched to a gene: 4. CDR1 and CDR2 from the germline V gene are ENHRY and SYGVKD. There are 13 residues in the CDR3. The CDR3 is CAISLGQGVGYTF. The covered CDR3 bases are TGTGCCATCAGTTTAGGACAGGGGGTTGGC.

Worth noting for this clone: The sequenced fragment ends 3 residues before the CDR3 boundary, so the rest is inferred from the germline J gene. V and J are TRBV20-1 and TRBJ1-2, with a tentative D call TRBD1 (5 bases). The germline CDR1 and CDR2 sequences are DFQATT and SNEGSKA (reference sequence). The CDR3 extends over 16 amino acids. CDR3 bases read: TGCAGTGCTAGAGATCTGGCGGGGCTTCCTGGTGAGACC. It encodes CSARDLAGLPGET. The full-length CDR3 reads as CSARDLAGLPGETYTF.

As regards this clone: Read coverage stops 3 residues before the CDR3 terminus; the germline J gene supplies the remainder. V gene TRBV7-9 combines with J gene TRBJ1-2; D is possibly TRBD1 (5 bases). From germline, CDR1 is SEHNR and CDR2 FQNEAQ (reference sequence). V was trimmed by 1 base and J by 7 bases, leaving 13 bases between them. The CDR3 has 14 residues. The CDR3 DNA, read in part, is TGTGCCAGCAGCTTAGATCAGGGCAATAGTGGC. It translates to CASSLDQGNSG. The full CDR3 sequence reads CASSLDQGNSGYTF.

Notes on this clone: Read data end 3 residues before the CDR3 end; the end is taken from the germline J gene. The J gene is TRBJ1-2, the V gene TRBV10-3; 7 positions agree with TRBD1. J gave up 3 bases and V 4 bases, and 8 bases lay outside the gene matches. CDR1 ENHRY and CDR2 SYGVKD come from the germline V gene. CDR3 size: 15 residues. The CDR3: CAISGQGAGDYGYTF. The covered CDR3 bases are TGTGCCATCAGTGGACAGGGTGCCGGGGACTATGGC.

Comments on this clone: The read falls 3 residues short of the CDR3 end, and the missing part is taken from the germline J gene. The chain is built from TRBV20-1 and TRBJ1-1; TRBD1 matches at 11 bases. This CDR3 region has 15 residues. The V and J ends lost 4 bases and 3 bases, in that order; junction bases with no gene match: 7. CDR1 is DFQATT and CDR2 is SNEGSKA in the germline V gene (reference sequence). The chain's CDR3 is CSAKGTGGWDTEAFF. The CDR3 DNA, read in part, is TGCAGTGCTAAGGGGACAGGGGGATGGGACACTGAA.

For this clone: Read coverage stops 3 residues before the CDR3 terminus; the germline J gene supplies the remainder. This rearrangement joins TRBV5-5 to TRBJ2-5; no clear D gene. Trimming removed 0 bases at V and 5 bases at J, with 11 bases between. Germline lookup yields CDR1 SGHKS and CDR2 YYEKEE (reference sequence). The CDR3 totals 14 residues. The CDR3 bases that were read are TGTGCCAGCAGCTTGGGACACCTCCCCGAGACC. Amino acid sequence: CASSLGHLPET. The whole CDR3 reads CASSLGHLPETQYF. Filled out from reference TRBV5-5 and TRBJ2-5, the complete variable domain reads DAGVTQSPTHLIKTRGQQVTLRCSPISGHKSVSWYQQVLGQGPQFIFQYYEKEERGRGNFPDRFSARQFPNYSSELNVNALLLGDSALYLCASSLGHLPETQYFGPGTRLLVL.

As concerns this clone: The observed sequence ends 3 residues before the CDR3 terminus, with the missing tail filled in from the germline J gene. The chain uses TRBV4-2 and TRBJ2-3; TRBD1 agrees at 7 bases. CDR1 LGHNA and CDR2 YNFKEQ come from the germline V gene. With V trimmed by 0 bases and J by 3 bases, 6 bases remained unmatched. The CDR3 is 16 residues long. CDR3 protein: CASSQEMGRGTDTQYF. The sequenced part of the CDR3 DNA is TGTGCCAGCAGCCAAGAGATGGGCAGGGGGACAGATACG.

Of note for this clone: The read terminates 3 residues ahead of where the CDR3 ends, so the germline J gene completes it. The V and J genes are TRBV6-2 or TRBV6-3 and TRBJ1-2; TRBD1 matches 9 bases. V lost 6 bases, J lost 4 bases, and 15 bases stayed unmatched. The CDR3 spans 17 residues. In germline, CDR1 is MNHEY, CDR2 SVGEGT. Incomplete CDR3 DNA: TGTGCCAGCAGGACCAAGCCGTTCGGGACAGGGCCCTATGGC. Its protein product is CASRTKPFGTGPYG. The entire CDR3 reads CASRTKPFGTGPYGYTF.

As regards this clone: The read finishes 3 residues shy of the CDR3 end, and the germline J gene is used to complete it. The chain is built from TRBV5-5 and TRBJ1-1, with a tentative D call TRBD1 (6 bases). V shed 0 bases and J shed 4 bases, with 13 bases lying between them. Per the germline V gene, CDR1 is SGHKS and CDR2 is YYEKEE (reference sequence). CDR3 length: 15 amino acids. The CDR3 region is CASSLGPRGGTEAFF. Partial CDR3 DNA: TGTGCCAGCAGCTTGGGCCCCAGGGGAGGCACTGAA.

Details on this clone: The read terminates 3 residues before the CDR3 end, so the remaining end is supplied by the germline J gene. The rearrangement uses TRBV6-2 or TRBV6-3 and TRBJ2-5; TRBD2 is a possible D gene (6 bases). The V gene lost 5 bases and the J gene lost 6 bases, with 10 bases spanning the gap. CDR1 and CDR2 (germline): MNHEY, SVGEGT. This CDR3 spans 12 amino acids. CDR3 bases read: TGTGCCAGCAGTAGGACTACCCAGACC. It is translated as CASSRTTQT. The entire CDR3 protein is CASSRTTQTQYF.